One sample yielded the 26 T cell receptor beta chains listed below, sequenced in a study of blood T cell repertoires in COVID-19. Assay: immunoSEQ multiplex PCR; the TCRdb copy retains only in-frame clones and omits some. The table has 300,000 to 400,000 clones, more than 85% seen once. Sequenced input: PBMCs or T cells enriched from blood (not recorded which). The origin of the receptors is a woman aged 30 to 39 who had been exposed to COVID-19.

The chain combines TRBV7-8 with TRBJ1-1; 7 nucleotides match TRBD1. Germline V gene lookup returns CDR1 SGHVS and CDR2 FQNEAQ. The junction had 19 bases not matched to a gene; V was cut back by 5 bases and J by 4 bases. This CDR3 contains 18 residues. CDR3 protein: CASSVRRGQTHSGTEAFF. CDR3 sequence (DNA): TGTGCCAGCAGCGTTCGACGGGGACAGACTCACTCGGGCACTGAAGCTTTCTTT.

This clone was picked up a small number of times. The J gene is TRBJ1-4, the V gene TRBV2, with D perhaps matching TRBD1 (6 bases). Germline V gives CDR1 SNHLY, CDR2 FYNNEI. Trimming pared 4 bases from V and 8 bases from J, leaving 11 bases between. The CDR3 is made up of 13 amino acids. The CDR3 sequence: CASSAGVGEKLFF. Written as DNA, the CDR3 is TGTGCCAGCAGTGCAGGGGTAGGCGAAAAACTGTTTTTT. Filled out from reference TRBV2 and TRBJ1-4, the complete variable domain reads EPEVTQTPSHQVTQMGQEVILRCVPISNHLYFYWYRQILGQKVEFLVSFYNNEISEKSEIFDDQFSVERPDGSNFTLKIRSTKLEDSAMYFCASSAGVGEKLFFGSGTQLSVL.

This chain connects TRBV6-1 to TRBJ1-6; the match to TRBD1 covers 8 bases. The CDR3 sequence is 18 residues long. The V gene end was trimmed by 1 base and the J gene end by 7 bases; junction bases not matched to a gene: 12. From germline, CDR1 is MNHNS and CDR2 SASEGT. The DNA for the CDR3 is TGTGCCAGCAGTGAAGAGTCAGGGGGCTCTACTCGGAATTCACCCCTCCACTTT. Its translation is CASSEESGGSTRNSPLHF.

J is TRBJ1-1 and V is TRBV4-3, with D maybe TRBD1 (6 bases). The CDR3 is 16 amino acids. Germline V gene sequence: CDR1 LGHNA, CDR2 YSLEER. V lost 0 bases and J lost 10, with 21 bases in between. The CDR3 here is CASSQDGSGGPLAAFF. CDR3 DNA: TGCGCCAGCAGCCAAGATGGTTCGGGGGGCCCGCTAGCAGCTTTCTTT.

This chain links TRBV11-3 with TRBJ2-2; D is perhaps TRBD1 (6 bases). Between the trimmed V and J ends, which lost 3 bases and 5 bases, there was a span of 16 bases. This CDR3 has 16 residues. The germline V gene has CDR1 SGHNT and CDR2 YENEEA. Here the CDR3 DNA reads TGTGCCAGCAGCTTGTTTGGGACACAAGGAACCGGGGAGCTGTTTTTT. This codes for CASSLFGTQGTGELFF.

The chain couples TRBV19 to TRBJ1-2, with no clear D. CDR1 and CDR2 from the germline V gene are LNHDA and SQIVND (reference sequence). The CDR3 consists of 14 residues. Trimming took off 0 bases at V and 3 bases at J, with 8 bases between the two ends. In nucleotides, the CDR3 is TGTGCCAGTAGTATAGAAACAGTTCACTATGGCTACACCTTC. Its protein is CASSIETVHYGYTF.

The chain employs TRBV7-9 and TRBJ1-4; a possible D gene is TRBD1 (5 bases). The CDR3 runs 15 residues. With 1 base removed from V and 7 bases from J, the gap between germline ends came to 13 bases. Germline V gene sequence: CDR1 SEHNR, CDR2 FQNEAQ (reference sequence). The CDR3 spells CASSLGRDGGEKLFF. The CDR3 DNA reads TGTGCCAGCAGCTTAGGCCGGGACGGGGGTGAAAAACTGTTTTTT.

This clone was counted once. At one boundary the junction diverges from the germline segment, which might be a read error. This chain uses TRBV12-5 with TRBJ2-3; maybe TRBD1 (6 bases). The CDR3 has 15 residues. Germline V CDR1 and CDR2: LGHNT, FRNRAP. CDR3 sequence reads: CASGLDSLSTDTQYF. In DNA, the CDR3 is TGTGCTAGTGGCTTGGACAGTTTAAGCACAGATACGCAGTATTTT.

This chain uses TRBV3-1 (or the pseudogene TRBV3-2) with TRBJ2-7; TRBD1 matches at 8 bases. Trimming cost V 3 bases and J 4 bases; bases outside gene matches: 5. The CDR3 runs 14 residues. The germline V gene has CDR1 LGHDT and CDR2 YNNKEL (reference sequence). The CDR3 nucleotides are TGTGCCAGCAGCCAGGGCAGGGGGCAGTACGAGCAGTACTTC. Protein: CASSQGRGQYEQYF.

The V and J genes are TRBV7-2 and TRBJ1-1; D not resolved. V dropped 1 base and J dropped 2 bases, with 8 bases sitting between them. Germline loops: CDR1 SGHTA, CDR2 FQGNSA. This CDR3 is built from 14 residues. CDR3 bases: TGTGCCAGCAGCTTAGTGGGCACTAACACTGAAGCTTTCTTT. Translating gives CASSLVGTNTEAFF.

Only a few counts were recorded for this clone. The V call is TRBV11-2, the J call TRBJ2-7, with 9 nucleotides matching TRBD1. Trimming took 11 bases from V and 5 from J; bases not matched to a gene: 13. The CDR3 sequence is 14 residues long. CDR1 is SGHAT and CDR2 is FQNNGV in the germline V gene. The CDR3 loop reads CAGRNGTGYDEQYF. Written as DNA, the CDR3 is TGTGCCGGGCGCAACGGGACAGGGTATGACGAGCAGTACTTC. Drawing the rest from reference TRBV11-2 and TRBJ2-7, the complete variable domain is EAGVAQSPRYKIIEKRQSVAFWCNPISGHATLYWYQQILGQGPKLLIQFQNNGVVDDSQLPKDRFSAERLKGVDSTLKIQPAKLEDSAVYLCAGRNGTGYDEQYFGPGTRLTVT.

V and J are TRBV13 and TRBJ2-7; TRBD2 aligns across 8 bases. This CDR3 is built from 15 residues. Germline CDR1 reads PRHDT; CDR2 reads FYEKMQ (reference sequence). V dropped 10 bases and J dropped 4; count of bases not matched to a gene: 15. The chain's CDR3 is CATGGDTRWNYEQYF. The CDR3 bases are TGTGCCACCGGGGGGGACACCAGATGGAATTACGAGCAGTACTTC.

This clone was counted between two and nine times. The identical CDR3 is also encoded by other nucleotide sequences in the sample. V and J are TRBV19 and TRBJ1-3; D is ambiguous. The CDR3 is made up of 14 amino acids. V lost 4 bases, J lost 1 base, and 8 bases lay in between. From germline, CDR1 is LNHDA and CDR2 SQIVND (reference sequence). The chain's CDR3 is CASSTQTSGNTIYF. CDR3 sequence (DNA): TGTGCCAGTAGTACCCAGACATCTGGAAACACCATATATTTT.

The rearrangement links TRBV5-1 to TRBJ2-7, with 7 positions matching TRBD1. The V and J ends lost 0 bases and 5 bases, in that order; junction bases with no gene match: 5. Germline CDR1 SGHRS, CDR2 YFSETQ. The CDR3 is made up of 14 amino acids. The CDR3 here is CASSLDGTVNEQYF. The CDR3 coding sequence is TGCGCCAGCAGCTTGGATGGGACAGTAAACGAGCAGTACTTC.

The rearrangement joins TRBV27 to TRBJ1-2; 7 bases match TRBD1. The CDR3 spans 16 residues. Trimming at V came to 7 bases and at J to 7 bases, leaving 18 bases not matched to a gene. Germline CDR1 is MNHEY and CDR2 is SMNVEV (reference sequence). This CDR3 is CASNPTLGRQGGGYTF. The CDR3 bases are TGTGCCAGCAATCCCACCCTGGGACGCCAGGGGGGTGGCTACACCTTC.

This rearrangement joins TRBV29-1 to TRBJ2-1, with 7 bases fitting TRBD1. Germline values: CDR1 SQVTM, CDR2 ANQGSEA. V trimming: 7 bases; J trimming: 6 bases; junction bases outside the gene matches: 21. The CDR3 loop spans 17 amino acids. CDR3 coding DNA: TGCAGCGCCACAAGGGGGCCACCAGAGGTGGTCGCCAATGAGCAGTTCTTC. Translation gives CSATRGPPEVVANEQFF.

The gene calls are TRBV1 and TRBJ1-1. TRBV1 is reported as a pseudogene. The CDR3 spans 16 residues. The CDR3 protein is CTSSQPPRILRTEAFF. CDR3 DNA: TGCACCAGCAGCCAACCGCCTCGTATTTTGCGCACTGAAGCTTTCTTT.

The chain is built from TRBV6-5 and TRBJ2-7; D not resolved. The length of the CDR3 is 15 residues. The V and J ends lost 2 bases and 2 bases respectively, with 13 bases between them. The germline gives CDR1 MNHEY, CDR2 SVGAGI. DNA of the CDR3: TGTGCCAGCAGTTACAACATACAGCCAACCTACGAGCAGTACTTC. Translated: CASSYNIQPTYEQYF.

The rearrangement links TRBV7-9 to TRBJ1-2; D call uncertain. Germline V CDR1 and CDR2: SEHNR, FQNEAQ (reference sequence). V was clipped by 5 bases and J by 3 bases, with 16 bases between them. The CDR3 is 15 amino acids. The CDR3 sequence: CASSPGSGFDYGYTF. The DNA for the CDR3 is TGTGCCAGCAGCCCAGGTTCTGGTTTCGACTATGGCTACACCTTC.

To note about this clone: In the same sample, other DNA sequences code for this CDR3. The V and J genes are TRBV18 and TRBJ1-6, with a tentative D call TRBD1 (6 bases). V gave up 1 base and J gave up 8 bases, with 9 bases separating them. CDR1 and CDR2 from the germline V gene are KGHSH and LQKENI. The CDR3 sequence is 14 residues long. Written as DNA, the CDR3 is TGTGCCAGCTCACCACGACAGGACGATTCACCCCTCCACTTT. Its protein product is CASSPRQDDSPLHF.

This clone was detected once. The chain carries TRBV6-5 and TRBJ2-7, with D perhaps TRBD1 (6 bases). The CDR3 is made up of 10 amino acids. Trimming cost V 7 bases and J 6 bases, with 7 bases left between them. The V gene's germline CDR1 is MNHEY and CDR2 SVGAGI. The CDR3 DNA is TGTGCCAGCAAGGGGGTCGAGCAGTACTTC. Residues: CASKGVEQYF.

The rearrangement uses TRBV4-2 and TRBJ2-7; TRBD1 matches 9 bases. CDR3 size: 15 residues. The germline gives CDR1 LGHNA, CDR2 YNFKEQ. Losses at the gene ends were 3 bases for V and 2 bases for J; bases not matched to a gene: 5. The CDR3 DNA sequence: TGTGCCAGCAGCCATACCGGGACAGGGACCTACGAGCAGTACTTC. Amino acids: CASSHTGTGTYEQYF.

This chain connects TRBV5-1 to TRBJ1-1; 8 nucleotides agree with TRBD1. The CDR3 covers 14 residues. Germline values: CDR1 SGHRS, CDR2 YFSETQ. With V trimmed by 4 bases and J by 4 bases, 6 bases remained unmatched. CDR3 nucleotides: TGCGCCAGCAGCCCAACTCAGGGGGCCACTGAAGCTTTCTTT. Its translation is CASSPTQGATEAFF. The full variable domain, completed using reference TRBV5-1 and TRBJ1-1, is KAGVTQTPRYLIKTRGQQVTLSCSPISGHRSVSWYQQTPGQGLQFLFEYFSETQRNKGNFPGRFSGRQFSNSRSEMNVSTLELGDSALYLCASSPTQGATEAFFGQGTRLTVV.

The rearrangement uses TRBV6-5 and TRBJ2-2, with D possibly matching TRBD1 (7 bases). This CDR3 has 14 residues. Germline-derived CDR1 and CDR2 are MNHEY and SVGAGI. The V and J ends lost 7 bases and 4 bases respectively, with 13 bases between them. The CDR3: CASIDQGGTGELFF. CDR3 bases: TGTGCCAGCATCGACCAGGGGGGCACCGGGGAGCTGTTTTTT.

The CDR3 reads CAIRGQGAITGELFF. The DNA for the CDR3 is TGTGCCATCAGGGGACAGGGGGCCATCACCGGGGAGCTGTTTTTT. The V and J genes are TRBV10-3 and TRBJ2-2; 12 bases agree with TRBD1. The V segment lost 6 bases and the J segment 4 bases; nucleotides outside the gene matches: 3. Germline lookup yields CDR1 ENHRY and CDR2 SYGVKD. This CDR3 is 15 amino acids long.

The rearrangement links TRBV4-1 to TRBJ1-3, with 7 bases aligning to TRBD1. The J segment lost 6 bases and the V segment lost 1 base, leaving 9 bases of the junction unmatched. The CDR3 loop spans 16 amino acids. The germline gives CDR1 MGHRA, CDR2 YSYEKL. CDR3 sequence reads: CASSQGRQGHLNTIYF. The CDR3 region has the DNA TGCGCCAGCAGCCAAGGTCGACAGGGCCACCTAAACACCATATATTTT.